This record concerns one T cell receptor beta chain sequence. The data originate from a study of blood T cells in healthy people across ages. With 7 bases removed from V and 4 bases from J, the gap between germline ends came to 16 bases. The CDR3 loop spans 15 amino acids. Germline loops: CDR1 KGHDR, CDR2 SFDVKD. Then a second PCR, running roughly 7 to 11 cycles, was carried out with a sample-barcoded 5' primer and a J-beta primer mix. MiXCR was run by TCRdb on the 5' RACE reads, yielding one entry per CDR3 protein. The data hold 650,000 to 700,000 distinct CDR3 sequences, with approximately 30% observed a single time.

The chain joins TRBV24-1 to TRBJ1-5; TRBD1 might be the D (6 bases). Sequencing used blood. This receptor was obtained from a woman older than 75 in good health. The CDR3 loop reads CATSLVRGRNQPQHF. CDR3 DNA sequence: TGTGCCACCAGCCTCGTCAGGGGAAGAAATCAGCCCCAGCATTTT.